Below are 6 T cell receptor beta chains sequenced from a single sample in a study of T-cell reconstitution after alpha-beta-depleted transplantation in children. Preparation of the TCRbeta library involved a method that used unique molecular identifiers. TCRdb recomputed calls from the PCR reads with MiXCR, one row per CDR3 protein. The table has about 980,000 distinct CDR3 sequences, about 26% seen once. Sample: PBMCs, mostly from graft donor cells, taken 360 days after TCRalphabeta/CD19-depleted stem cell transplant. Receptor source: a boy younger than two who had a stem cell transplant for SCID, so the T cells may come from the graft donor.

Only a few counts were recorded for this clonotype. The gene calls are TRBV10-3 and TRBJ2-1; no clear D gene. V was shortened by 3 bases and J by 0 bases, with 12 bases between the two germline ends. In germline, CDR1 is ENHRY, CDR2 SYGVKD. This CDR3 spans 16 amino acids. CDR3: CAISDTVRSSYNEQFF. For the CDR3, the DNA is TGTGCCATCAGTGATACGGTAAGGAGCTCCTACAATGAGCAGTTCTTC.

J is TRBJ2-2 and V is TRBV4-2; no definite D call. Between the trimmed V and J ends, which lost 0 bases and 10 bases, there was a span of 3 bases. The germline gives CDR1 LGHNA, CDR2 YNFKEQ. The CDR3 is 11 residues long. The CDR3 region is CASSQDKELFF. Written as DNA, the CDR3 is TGTGCCAGCAGCCAAGATAAGGAGCTGTTTTTT.

This clonotype was seen a few times. The chain recombines TRBV7-2 with TRBJ2-1, with D tentatively TRBD2 (5 bases). Germline V lookup: CDR1 SGHTA, CDR2 FQGNSA. Trimming removed 1 base from V and 10 bases from J, with 8 bases in between. This CDR3 comprises 12 residues. CDR3: CASSLERREQFF. The CDR3, as DNA: TGTGCCAGCAGCTTAGAGCGGAGGGAGCAGTTCTTC.

The V gene is TRBV5-1, the J gene TRBJ1-2; D remains unclear. The CDR3 spans 13 residues. V was shortened by 6 bases and J by 2 bases, with 11 bases between the two germline ends. Germline values: CDR1 SGHRS, CDR2 YFSETQ. DNA of the CDR3: TGCGCCAGCACCTCGTCAGCCAACTATGGCTACACCTTC. Residues: CASTSSANYGYTF. Full variable domain (outside the CDR3, taken from reference TRBV5-1 and TRBJ1-2): KAGVTQTPRYLIKTRGQQVTLSCSPISGHRSVSWYQQTPGQGLQFLFEYFSETQRNKGNFPGRFSGRQFSNSRSEMNVSTLELGDSALYLCASTSSANYGYTFGSGTRLTVV.

J is TRBJ2-3 and V is TRBV30; TRBD1 might be the D (5 bases). The germline CDR1 and CDR2 sequences are GTSNPN and SVGIG (reference sequence). This CDR3 has 16 residues. V shed 0 bases and J shed 0 bases, with 13 bases lying between them. DNA for the CDR3: TGTGCCTGGAGTGTCGCCGGACACAGTAGCACAGATACGCAGTATTTT. Residues: CAWSVAGHSSTDTQYF.

The rearrangement uses TRBV4-2 and TRBJ2-7, with D perhaps matching TRBD1 (6 bases). The length of the CDR3 is 15 residues. Germline loops: CDR1 LGHNA, CDR2 YNFKEQ. Trimming cost V 2 bases and J 7 bases, with 18 bases left between them. The chain's CDR3 is CASSQSPGQSREQYF. The CDR3 DNA reads TGTGCCAGCAGCCAAAGTCCGGGACAATCAAGGGAGCAGTACTTC.